This T cell receptor beta chain was recovered during a study of T cell changes during pregnancy in multiple sclerosis. There are 12 residues in the CDR3. The V gene lost 4 bases and the J gene lost 7 bases, with 7 bases spanning the gap. Germline assignment: CDR1 MNHNS and CDR2 SASEGT. Sequencing used immunoSEQ multiplex PCR; TCRdb keeps in-frame clones, though not all of them. The sample includes 50,000 or so clones, more than 85% of them seen just once. This rearrangement joins TRBV6-1 to TRBJ1-4, with D perhaps TRBD1 (6 bases). The specimen comprised peripheral blood, sampled after pregnancy. The source of this sequence is a female donor in good health, enrolled as a control in a pregnancy study. This CDR3 is CASSVQGEKLFF. CDR3 sequence (DNA): TGTGCCAGCAGTGTACAGGGTGAAAAACTGTTTTTT.